These 13 T cell receptor beta chains were all obtained from the same sample, sequenced in a study of beta chain features in type 1 diabetes. The authors reverse transcribed all of the isolated RNA, so sequencing captured expressed TCRB transcripts. The assay was immunoSEQ multiplex PCR, and TCRdb's table has in-frame clones only and misses some. The table shows 970,000 or so clones, with roughly a sixth occurring only once. The sequencing input was naive CD4+ T cells from blood. These receptor sequences come from a woman aged 18-35 years in good health.

This chain uses TRBV9 with TRBJ1-2, with D possibly TRBD1 on 6 matching bases. V shed 4 bases and J shed 9 bases, with 22 bases lying between them. The CDR3 is made up of 15 amino acids. Germline assignment: CDR1 SGDLS and CDR2 YYNGEE. CDR3 nucleotide sequence: TGTGCCAGCAGCACAACACAACAGGGATTATTTAGCTACACCTTC. As protein: CASSTTQQGLFSYTF.

This clone was detected only a few times. The chain couples TRBV5-6 to TRBJ2-3; D is uncertain. The ends were cut back, 1 base at V and 3 bases at J, with 9 bases in the middle. This CDR3 has 14 residues. The germline V gene has CDR1 SGHDT and CDR2 YYEEEE. The CDR3 coding sequence is TGTGCCAGCAGCTTGAGTATCCAAACAGATACGCAGTATTTT. Translating gives CASSLSIQTDTQYF.

Only a few counts were recorded for this clone. The rearrangement uses TRBV18 and TRBJ2-4, with TRBD2 matching over 9 bases. The CDR3 length is 16 residues. Trimming took 3 bases from V and 5 from J; bases not matched to a gene: 8. Germline loops: CDR1 KGHSH, CDR2 LQKENI. The CDR3 DNA follows: TGTGCCAGCTCACCTTTGTCGGTAGCGGGAGAAAACATTCAGTACTTC. This codes for CASSPLSVAGENIQYF. The full variable domain, its missing parts supplied by reference TRBV18 and TRBJ2-4, is NAGVMQNPRHLVRRRGQEARLRCSPMKGHSHVYWYRQLPEEGLKFMVYLQKENIIDESGMPKERFSAEFPKEGPSILRIQQVVRGDSAAYFCASSPLSVAGENIQYFGAGTRLSVL.

This clone came up a few times. This rearrangement joins TRBV7-9 to TRBJ2-1, with D maybe TRBD1 (5 bases). This CDR3 spans 14 amino acids. CDR1 is SEHNR and CDR2 is FQNEAQ in the germline V gene (reference sequence). Trimming cost V 4 bases and J 10 bases, with 17 bases left between them. The CDR3 loop is CASSSNNGQGEQFF. Here the CDR3 DNA reads TGTGCCAGCAGCTCGAACAACGGCCAGGGAGAGCAGTTCTTC.

This clone was seen only a few times. V usage is TRBV28 and J usage is TRBJ2-1; TRBD1 matches 8 bases. Germline V CDR1 and CDR2: MDHEN, SYDVKM. J was trimmed by 7 bases and V by 7 bases; bases with no gene match: 9. The CDR3 has 14 amino acids. CDR3 bases: TGTGCCAGCAAGGACAGGGTGGTAAGAAATGAGCAGTTCTTC. Amino acids: CASKDRVVRNEQFF.

This chain uses TRBV4-3 with TRBJ2-7, with 11 positions matching TRBD2. Germline values: CDR1 LGHNA, CDR2 YSLEER. This CDR3 comprises 16 residues. V shed 4 bases and J 5 bases; nucleotides not matched to a gene: 10. CDR3 region: CASSLMIAGGRHEQYF. CDR3 nucleotides: TGCGCCAGCAGCCTAATGATAGCGGGAGGGCGACACGAGCAGTACTTC.

This chain connects TRBV20-1 to TRBJ2-5, with D uncertain. The germline V and J ends were trimmed by 6 bases and 5 bases, with 7 bases remaining between them. The germline V gene has CDR1 DFQATT and CDR2 SNEGSKA (reference sequence). The CDR3 extends over 10 amino acids. This CDR3 reads CSADWETQYF. The CDR3 nucleotides are TGCAGTGCCGACTGGGAGACCCAGTACTTC.

Concerning this clone: The junction departs from germline at one end; a sequencing error may be responsible. The chain is built from TRBV18 and TRBJ1-2; D remains unclear. Germline V CDR1 and CDR2: KGHSH, LQKENI. The CDR3 sequence is 15 residues long. The CDR3 protein is CASSPALYDNTEFGF. CDR3 coding DNA: TGTGCCAGCTCACCGGCCTTATATGATAACACCGAATTTGGATTC.

This clone turned up a few times. The J gene is TRBJ2-1, the V gene TRBV4-1; 11 bases are a match to TRBD2. CDR3 length: 18 residues. J lost 1 base, V lost 0 bases, and 5 bases had no gene match. Germline CDR1 is MGHRA and CDR2 is YSYEKL. CDR3 in DNA: TGCGCCAGCAGCCAAGATGGGTTAGCGGGAGGGTCCTACAATGAGCAGTTCTTC. Translation: CASSQDGLAGGSYNEQFF.

The chain carries TRBV14 and TRBJ2-1; D remains unclear. CDR1 SGHDN and CDR2 FVKESK come from the germline V gene. The CDR3 runs to 16 residues. The germline V and J ends were trimmed by 1 base and 7 bases, with 17 bases remaining between them. In DNA form, the CDR3 reads TGTGCCAGCAGCCAAGTTTCTAGTTACCCTCCAAATGAGCAGTTCTTC. Translated: CASSQVSSYPPNEQFF.

The rearrangement links TRBV11-2 to TRBJ2-7; D perhaps matches TRBD1 (5 bases). The V and J ends lost 5 bases and 2 bases respectively, with 13 bases between them. CDR1 and CDR2 from the germline V gene are SGHAT and FQNNGV. The CDR3 covers 14 residues. The CDR3 is CASSRQLSTYEQYF. As DNA, the CDR3 is TGTGCCAGCAGCCGACAGCTTTCTACCTACGAGCAGTACTTC.

Turning to this clone: The sample carries other DNA sequences with the same CDR3. The CDR3 DNA sequence: TGTGCCAGCAGGGGAGAGACCCAGTACTTC. Its translation: CASRGETQYF. The chain links TRBV2 to TRBJ2-5; no reliable D call. The V gene lost 6 bases and the J gene lost 4 bases, with 3 bases spanning the gap. The CDR3 is made up of 10 amino acids. CDR1 and CDR2 (germline): SNHLY, FYNNEI.

This clone was counted a single time. The rearrangement joins TRBV7-3 to TRBJ1-1, with 8 bases aligning to TRBD1. The CDR3 consists of 15 residues. The V gene's germline CDR1 is SGHTA and CDR2 FQGTGA. V shed 2 bases and J 4 bases; nucleotides not matched to a gene: 6. This CDR3 reads CASSLGQGGITEAFF. CDR3 in DNA: TGTGCCAGCAGCTTAGGACAGGGTGGAATCACTGAAGCTTTCTTT.